Shown below are 2 T cell receptor beta chains from a single sample sequenced in a study of CD8 T cell repertoires and HIV-1 epitope variants. TCRdb keeps only in-frame clones here, not all; method: immunoSEQ multiplex PCR. Among a few thousand clones listed, roughly 60% were seen once. The antigens of these receptors remain unknown. Specimen: cultured CD8+ T cells derived from PBMCs. The receptors were sampled from a male donor with HIV.

The chain links TRBV5-8 to TRBJ2-7, with TRBD1 as a possible D gene (5 bases). V shed 0 bases and J shed 7 bases, with 14 bases lying between them. The CDR3 covers 14 residues. The germline gives CDR1 SGHTS, CDR2 YDEGEE. The CDR3 loop reads CASSLGQYLREQYF. The CDR3, as DNA: TGTGCCAGCAGCTTGGGACAGTACCTTCGTGAGCAGTACTTC.

The V call is TRBV7-9, the J call TRBJ2-7, with 11 bases that match TRBD2. Germline loops: CDR1 SEHNR, CDR2 FQNEAQ (reference sequence). The CDR3 consists of 14 residues. V dropped 5 bases and J dropped 3; count of bases not matched to a gene: 3. Here the CDR3 DNA reads TGTGCCAGCAGCCCGACTAGCGGGATCTACGAGCAGTACTTC. This translates into CASSPTSGIYEQYF.